What follows is one T cell receptor beta chain and its context. What it binds is not known. Assay used: immunoSEQ multiplex PCR; TCRdb lists only in-frame clones, some missing. The sample gives more than 35,000 clones, more than 70% of which show up once; more than 6% is in the top ten. Trimming took 1 base from V and 4 from J; bases not matched to a gene: 0. This CDR3 has 15 amino acids. Per germline, CDR1 SEHNR and CDR2 FQNEAQ (reference sequence). The sample is drawn from a study of OX40 agonist ivuxolimab in advanced cancers. Study-wide points: Among the lowest peripheral clonal expansion occurred in 0.1-3.0 mg/kg partial responders. CD8+ T cells were the subset that, on average, had more expanded clones than CD4+. No determination was made of the antigen specificity of the expanded peripheral T cells.

Exclusion applied to patients with autoimmune disease history or systemic immunosuppression. The material sequenced was CD4+ or CD8+ T cells sorted from blood, taken in a trial of the OX40 agonist ivuxolimab. This receptor was obtained from an adult with an advanced solid tumor such as melanoma, head and neck, liver or kidney cancer. The rearrangement uses TRBV7-9 and TRBJ2-3; TRBD2 agrees at 12 bases. Here the CDR3 DNA reads TGTGCCAGCAGCTTAGGACTAGCGGGAGCAGATACGCAGTATTTT. Translating gives CASSLGLAGADTQYF. Full variable domain (rest looked up from reference TRBV7-9 and TRBJ2-3): DTGVSQNPRHKITKRGQNVTFRCDPISEHNRLYWYRQTLGQGPEFLTYFQNEAQLEKSRLLSDRFSAERPKGSFSTLEIQRTEQGDSAMYLCASSLGLAGADTQYFGPGTRLTVL.